These 11 T cell receptor beta chains came from one sample sequenced in a study of blood T cell repertoires in COVID-19. Assay: immunoSEQ multiplex PCR; the TCRdb copy retains only in-frame clones and omits some. The data hold roughly 150,000 clones, with about 80% observed a single time. What was sequenced was PBMCs or T cells enriched from blood (not recorded which). Receptors originate from a woman aged 70 to 79 in a cohort exposed to, infected with or recovered from COVID-19 (not recorded which).

V is TRBV5-8 and J is TRBJ2-1; the match to TRBD1 covers 7 bases. With 3 bases clipped from V and 0 bases from J, the junction kept 6 bases outside the gene matches. The CDR3 is 16 amino acids. Germline V lookup: CDR1 SGHTS, CDR2 YDEGEE. CDR3 sequence reads: CASSSGQRSSYNEQFF. Here the CDR3 DNA reads TGTGCCAGCAGCTCGGGACAGAGAAGCTCCTACAATGAGCAGTTCTTC.

As concerns this clone: This specimen includes other DNA sequences encoding the same CDR3. The genes are TRBV28 and TRBJ1-2, with D perhaps TRBD1 (5 bases). The CDR3 is 13 amino acids. Germline assignment: CDR1 MDHEN and CDR2 SYDVKM. V was trimmed by 6 bases and J by 2 bases, leaving 10 bases between them. CDR3 residues: CASRGTGNYGYTF. CDR3 in DNA: TGTGCCAGCAGGGGAACAGGCAACTATGGCTACACCTTC.

This chain uses TRBV19 with TRBJ1-4; D is possibly TRBD1 (5 bases). V was trimmed by 2 bases and J by 4 bases, leaving 11 bases between them. The CDR3 has 15 amino acids. Germline-derived CDR1 and CDR2 are LNHDA and SQIVND (reference sequence). Here the CDR3 reads CASSISWGSNEKLFF. CDR3 nucleotides: TGTGCCAGTAGTATATCCTGGGGCAGTAATGAAAAACTGTTTTTT.

The chain uses TRBV2 and TRBJ2-5, with TRBD2 matching over 7 bases. This CDR3 contains 14 residues. With V trimmed by 3 bases and J by 4 bases, 5 bases remained unmatched. Germline loops: CDR1 SNHLY, CDR2 FYNNEI. In DNA form, the CDR3 reads TGTGCCAGCAGTGATACCCCGGGGGGAGAGACCCAGTACTTC. Translated, it gives CASSDTPGGETQYF.

This chain joins TRBV27 and TRBJ1-6, with D unresolved. Germline V lookup: CDR1 MNHEY, CDR2 SMNVEV (reference sequence). Trimming cost V 6 bases and J 9 bases, with 15 bases left between them. This CDR3 comprises 14 residues. CDR3 nucleotides: TGTGCCAGCAGCCTTACAACCGGGGTTTCACCCCTCCACTTT. This gives the protein CASSLTTGVSPLHF.

The chain employs TRBV7-2 and TRBJ2-1, with 9 bases that match TRBD2. From germline, CDR1 is SGHTA and CDR2 FQGNSA. The V gene end was trimmed by 1 base and the J gene end by 4 bases; junction bases not matched to a gene: 5. This CDR3 region has 16 residues. The CDR3 reads CASSLVGTSPYNEQFF. In DNA form, the CDR3 reads TGTGCCAGCAGCTTAGTCGGGACTAGCCCTTACAATGAGCAGTTCTTC.

The CDR3 bases are TGTGCCTGGGAGACAGGGGGAGGCACAGATACGCAGTATTTT. Protein product: CAWETGGGTDTQYF. The rearrangement uses TRBV30 and TRBJ2-3; 9 nucleotides match TRBD1. CDR1 and CDR2 (germline): GTSNPN, SVGIG (reference sequence). This CDR3 spans 14 amino acids. The junction had 4 bases not matched to a gene; V was cut back by 5 bases and J by 1 base.

The chain combines TRBV11-2 with TRBJ2-1, with TRBD2 matching 10 bases. J lost 0 bases, V lost 4 bases, and 9 bases had no gene match. Per germline, CDR1 SGHAT and CDR2 FQNNGV. This CDR3 has 18 residues. CDR3 sequence (DNA): TGTGCCAGCAGCTCCTATAGCGGGAGGCCGACCTCCTACAATGAGCAGTTCTTC. Residues: CASSSYSGRPTSYNEQFF.

The V call is TRBV28, the J call TRBJ1-1; no definite D call. Trimming stripped 1 base from V and 1 base from J, with 7 bases between. Germline loops: CDR1 MDHEN, CDR2 SYDVKM. This CDR3 is 14 amino acids long. The CDR3, as DNA: TGTGCCAGCAGTTTATCCCCGGGGAACACTGAAGCTTTCTTT. The encoded protein is CASSLSPGNTEAFF.

This sequence joins TRBV5-4 and TRBJ2-5, with TRBD1 as a possible D gene (6 bases). The CDR3 extends over 14 amino acids. The germline V and J ends were trimmed by 2 bases and 0 bases, with 8 bases remaining between them. Germline V gene data show CDR1 as SGHNT and CDR2 as YYREEE (reference sequence). CDR3 sequence reads: CASSFGDNQETQYF. The CDR3 DNA reads TGTGCCAGCAGCTTTGGGGACAACCAAGAGACCCAGTACTTC.

This clone has more than one count but fewer than ten. The chain has TRBV20-1 and TRBJ1-1, with 11 bases aligning to TRBD1. The J segment lost 4 bases and the V segment lost 3 bases, leaving 7 bases of the junction unmatched. CDR3 length: 15 amino acids. Germline V gene lookup returns CDR1 DFQATT and CDR2 SNEGSKA (reference sequence). The CDR3 DNA reads TGCAGTGCTAGTCGGGACAGGGGGTTGGTCACTGAAGCTTTCTTT. Translated, it gives CSASRDRGLVTEAFF.